Below, one T cell receptor (beta chain) is given with its context. Its antigen is undetermined. The PCR employed 60 Vbeta primers together with 13 Jbeta primers. The table came from immunoSEQ multiplex PCR; TCRdb's copy has only in-frame clones and leaves some out. Its listing shows 100,000 to 150,000 clones. This specimen belongs to a study of cytomegalovirus exposure and HLA in healthy donors. Study-wide points: There were under 200 TCR beta chains listed as cytomegalovirus-associated. Some V segments, including TRBV6-2 and TRBV6-3, were excluded as indistinguishable. Productive status was seen about 87% or about 30% of the time for most TCR beta V segments in an earlier analysis.

Per germline, CDR1 SGHDT and CDR2 YYEEEE. The CDR3 is made up of 15 amino acids. Deletions cut 2 bases from V and 1 base from J, with 12 bases between. The TCR sequence derives from a woman aged 40 to 50 in good health and CMV-seropositive. The chain uses TRBV5-6 and TRBJ1-2; the D is unclear. Material for sequencing was PBMCs. As DNA, the CDR3 is TGTGCCAGCAGCTTTACATTCCTCTTTAACTATGGCTACACCTTC. Its translation: CASSFTFLFNYGYTF. Combining the CDR3 with reference TRBV5-6 and TRBJ1-2 gives the whole variable domain DAGVTQSPTHLIKTRGQQVTLRCSPKSGHDTVSWYQQALGQGPQFIFQYYEEEERQRGNFPDRFSGHQFPNYSSELNVNALLLGDSALYLCASSFTFLFNYGYTFGSGTRLTVV.